Below are 16 T cell receptor beta chains sequenced from a single sample in a study of cytomegalovirus exposure and HLA in healthy donors. The PCR had 60 Vbeta and 13 Jbeta primers. Using immunoSEQ multiplex PCR, the repertoire was profiled, and TCRdb retains in-frame clones only, with some absent. In the table there are about 140,000 clones, around 86% of which are singletons. Sequences were obtained from PBMCs. The origin of the receptors is a female donor in good health and CMV-seronegative.

This sequence joins TRBV19 and TRBJ2-2, with 9 bases lining up with TRBD2. The germline V gene encodes CDR1 LNHDA and CDR2 SQIVND (reference sequence). The CDR3 length is 16 residues. V lost 3 bases and J lost 6; bases outside the gene matches: 8. CDR3 DNA: TGTGCCAGTAGTATTGGGGTAGCGGGAGAATCCGGGGAGCTGTTTTTT. Amino acid sequence: CASSIGVAGESGELFF. Full variable domain (outside the CDR3, taken from reference TRBV19 and TRBJ2-2): DGGITQSPKYLFRKEGQNVTLSCEQNLNHDAMYWYRQDPGQGLRLIYYSQIVNDFQKGDIAEGYSVSREKKESFPLTVTSAQKNPTAFYLCASSIGVAGESGELFFGEGSRLTVL.

This chain links TRBV5-4 with TRBJ1-1; weak D call: TRBD1 (6 bases). The CDR3 is 13 residues long. The germline V gene encodes CDR1 SGHNT and CDR2 YYREEE (reference sequence). V was trimmed by 4 bases and J by 5 bases, leaving 12 bases between them. CDR3 protein: CASSIDRPTEAFF. In DNA form, the CDR3 reads TGTGCCAGCAGCATAGACAGGCCAACTGAAGCTTTCTTT.

The genes are TRBV6-5 and TRBJ1-2; the match to TRBD1 covers 10 bases. Losses at the gene ends were 5 bases for V and 8 bases for J; bases not matched to a gene: 8. Per the germline V gene, CDR1 is MNHEY and CDR2 is SVGAGI. This CDR3 spans 14 amino acids. CDR3 in amino acids: CASSLSGTGDGYTF. The CDR3 DNA is TGTGCCAGCAGTCTGTCCGGGACAGGGGACGGCTACACCTTC.

V gene TRBV18 combines with J gene TRBJ1-1; 7 positions agree with TRBD1. In germline, CDR1 is KGHSH, CDR2 LQKENI. The CDR3 runs to 14 residues. V lost 2 bases, J lost 6 bases, and 6 bases stayed unmatched. CDR3 in DNA: TGTGCCAGCTCACCAGACAGGGCAGCGCCTGAAGCTTTCTTT. Translation: CASSPDRAAPEAFF.

This rearrangement joins TRBV10-1 to TRBJ2-7, with no clear D. Trimming removed 3 bases at V and 0 bases at J, with 6 bases between. The CDR3 length is 13 residues. Germline values: CDR1 WNHNN, CDR2 SYGVQD (reference sequence). The CDR3 coding sequence is TGCGCCAGCAGTGAAGAGAGCTCCTACGAGCAGTACTTC. This sequence encodes CASSEESSYEQYF.

This clone is deemed medium-sized (0.01 to 0.1%). V and J are TRBV2 and TRBJ1-1; TRBD1 matches 9 bases. The trim removed 7 bases at V and 10 bases at J, leaving 7 bases unmatched. In germline, CDR1 is SNHLY, CDR2 FYNNEI. This CDR3 spans 12 amino acids. The CDR3 DNA is TGTGCCAGCATTAGGGGGGGACAGGGAGCTTTCTTT. Translated: CASIRGGQGAFF.

The CDR3 nucleotides are TGTGCCACCCTAGCGGACTCTAGCACAGATACGCAGTATTTT. Protein sequence: CATLADSSTDTQYF. V and J are TRBV28 and TRBJ2-3; 7 bases are shared with TRBD2. J was trimmed by 0 bases and V by 10 bases; bases with no gene match: 7. CDR1 MDHEN and CDR2 SYDVKM come from the germline V gene. The CDR3 runs 14 residues.

The V and J genes are TRBV6-1 and TRBJ1-3; D might be TRBD1 (5 bases). The CDR3 runs to 14 residues. The V gene lost 3 bases and the J gene lost 5 bases, with 11 bases spanning the gap. Germline CDR1 reads MNHNS; CDR2 reads SASEGT. The CDR3 DNA reads as TGTGCCAGCAGTGACTTCGCGGGGCGAAACACCATATATTTT. It codes for CASSDFAGRNTIYF.

CDR3 region: CASSGTGGSYEQYF. The DNA of the CDR3 is TGTGCCAGCAGTGGGACAGGGGGATCCTACGAGCAGTACTTC. The chain couples TRBV6-6 to TRBJ2-7; the match to TRBD1 covers 11 bases. The ends lost 5 bases at V and 1 base at J; junction bases unmatched: 1. The CDR3 is 14 amino acids. In germline, CDR1 is MNHNY, CDR2 SVGAGI (reference sequence).

The CDR3 loop reads CASSEDTGPYEQYF. The CDR3 region has the DNA TGTGCCAGCAGTGAGGACACCGGGCCCTACGAGCAGTACTTC. V is TRBV27 and J is TRBJ2-7; D possibly corresponds to TRBD1 (5 bases). Per the germline V gene, CDR1 is MNHEY and CDR2 is SMNVEV (reference sequence). Deletions cut 5 bases from V and 2 bases from J, with 13 bases between. This CDR3 comprises 14 residues.

As DNA, the CDR3 is TGTGCCAGCAGCTTAGTGACTAGCGGGAGTGGCGAGCAGTACTTC. The encoded protein is CASSLVTSGSGEQYF. The chain couples TRBV7-2 to TRBJ2-7; 12 nucleotides agree with TRBD2. V was pared by 1 base and J by 6 bases, with 4 bases of the junction left unmatched. There are 15 residues in the CDR3. Germline V CDR1 and CDR2: SGHTA, FQGNSA. Full variable domain (missing parts from reference TRBV7-2 and TRBJ2-7): GAGVSQSPSNKVTEKGKDVELRCDPISGHTALYWYRQSLGQGLEFLIYFQGNSAPDKSGLPSDRFSAERTGGSVSTLTIQRTQQEDSAVYLCASSLVTSGSGEQYFGPGTRLTVT.

The gene calls are TRBV29-1 and TRBJ2-3; D not resolved. From germline, CDR1 is SQVTM and CDR2 ANQGSEA. The CDR3 has 14 residues. Trimming removed 7 bases at V and 1 base at J, with 15 bases between. DNA for the CDR3: TGCAGCGCCGATTGGTCGGGTGGCACAGATACGCAGTATTTT. Translating it yields CSADWSGGTDTQYF.

This rearrangement joins TRBV19 to TRBJ2-7; 10 bases are a match to TRBD1. The CDR3 consists of 15 residues. Germline V CDR1 and CDR2: LNHDA, SQIVND (reference sequence). V gave up 1 base and J gave up 6 bases; unmatched junction bases: 6. For the CDR3, the DNA is TGTGCCAGTAGTATAGGAGGACAGGGGGGAGGCGAGCAGTACTTC. This translates into CASSIGGQGGGEQYF.

The V and J genes are TRBV29-1 and TRBJ2-2; D possibly corresponds to TRBD1 (6 bases). Germline values: CDR1 SQVTM, CDR2 ANQGSEA. The CDR3 is made up of 19 amino acids. The V gene lost 4 bases and the J gene lost 0 bases, with 24 bases spanning the gap. The CDR3 region has the DNA TGCAGCGTTGGAAGTCCGCTACAGGGCCCCTTTGCGAACACCGGGGAGCTGTTTTTT. It yields the protein CSVGSPLQGPFANTGELFF.

The V call is TRBV5-1, the J call TRBJ2-1; 10 bases line up with TRBD2. J gave up 2 bases and V 4 bases, and 6 bases lay outside the gene matches. The CDR3 totals 16 residues. The germline CDR1 and CDR2 sequences are SGHRS and YFSETQ. CDR3 amino acids: CASSRTSGIPYNEQFF. The CDR3 nucleotides are TGCGCCAGCAGCAGGACTAGCGGCATCCCCTACAATGAGCAGTTCTTC.

This chain uses TRBV9 with TRBJ2-3, with D maybe TRBD2 (5 bases). CDR1 and CDR2 from the germline V gene are SGDLS and YYNGEE. Trimming shortened V by 0 bases and J by 5 bases, and 13 bases separated the two germline ends. This CDR3 is 15 amino acids long. CDR3 amino acids: CASSVDGSGGDTQYF. The CDR3 DNA follows: TGTGCCAGCAGCGTAGATGGCAGCGGCGGAGATACGCAGTATTTT.